The 21 T cell receptor beta chains given below trace back to one sample, sequenced in a study of spatial heterogeneity in lung cancer. TCRdb used MiXCR to reprocess the 5' RACE reads, holding one entry per CDR3 protein. The table records about 2,200 distinct CDR3 sequences, roughly 17% of them present only once. Noted time point: sample taken at primary tumor resection. Whole RNA from tumor, nontumor lung or frozen PBMC was sequenced unsorted. This specimen consisted of PBMCs, obtained at surgery. The receptor source for this set is a male donor with early-stage non-small cell lung cancer.

Within the sample, this clonotype is medium-sized. The rearrangement links TRBV5-1 to TRBJ2-3, with 7 bases fitting TRBD2. This CDR3 contains 15 residues. V lost 7 bases and J lost 2; bases outside the gene matches: 10. The germline CDR1 and CDR2 sequences are SGHRS and YFSETQ. This CDR3 reads CASGPGLGFTDTQYF. The CDR3 DNA reads as TGCGCCAGCGGACCCGGACTAGGGTTCACAGATACGCAGTATTTT.

This clonotype was detected ten times or more. J is TRBJ2-1 and V is TRBV7-3, with 9 bases fitting TRBD1. This CDR3 is 14 amino acids long. J was trimmed by 12 bases and V by 5 bases; bases with no gene match: 11. Looked up from germline, CDR1 is SGHTA and CDR2 is FQGTGA. Here the CDR3 reads CASSPGTGRGRQFF. The CDR3 DNA follows: TGTGCCAGCAGCCCCGGGACAGGGAGAGGTCGGCAGTTCTTC.

By frequency in the sample, this clonotype is medium-sized (0.01 to 0.1%). The chain joins TRBV19 to TRBJ1-1; D may be TRBD1 (5 bases). Germline V gene sequence: CDR1 LNHDA, CDR2 SQIVND (reference sequence). V lost 10 bases and J 5 bases, leaving 14 bases between the germline ends. This CDR3 comprises 12 residues. The CDR3 protein is CATSPGLTEAFF. CDR3 sequence (DNA): TGTGCCACCTCCCCAGGGCTAACTGAAGCTTTCTTT.

This clonotype is medium-sized in the sample. The V gene is TRBV6-5, the J gene TRBJ2-7, with TRBD1 as a possible D gene (5 bases). In germline, CDR1 is MNHEY, CDR2 SVGAGI. V was trimmed by 0 bases and J by 6 bases, leaving 9 bases between them. The CDR3 has 13 amino acids. CDR3 residues: CASSYSKGSEQYF. CDR3 bases: TGTGCCAGCAGTTACTCGAAGGGGTCCGAGCAGTACTTC.

This clonotype appeared a few times. The V gene is TRBV10-2, the J gene TRBJ1-4, with D possibly TRBD1 on 6 matching bases. Germline-derived CDR1 and CDR2 are WSHSY and SAAADI. The germline V and J ends were trimmed by 3 bases and 0 bases, with 20 bases remaining between them. The CDR3 consists of 19 residues. The CDR3 is CASSDDLRDKKATNEKLFF. The CDR3 nucleotides read TGCGCCAGCAGTGACGATCTGCGGGACAAGAAAGCAACTAATGAAAAACTGTTTTTT.

This chain joins TRBV7-3 and TRBJ2-1; D is possibly TRBD2 (6 bases). Germline CDR1 SGHTA, CDR2 FQGTGA. This CDR3 comprises 16 residues. V shed 5 bases and J shed 5 bases, with 19 bases lying between them. CDR3 residues: CASSPYGGGIHNEQFF. CDR3 DNA: TGTGCCAGCAGCCCATACGGGGGTGGGATACACAATGAGCAGTTCTTC.

This clonotype was recorded at least ten times. J is TRBJ2-5 and V is TRBV7-2; TRBD1 might be the D (6 bases). CDR1 and CDR2 (germline): SGHTA, FQGNSA. The CDR3 is 13 amino acids. The germline V and J ends were trimmed by 5 bases and 5 bases, with 12 bases remaining between them. The CDR3 DNA reads TGTGCCAGCAGCCAAGGGGGACGGGAGACCCAGTACTTC. As protein: CASSQGGRETQYF.

This clonotype was picked up many times. The rearrangement joins TRBV3-1 to TRBJ2-7, with TRBD1 matching over 11 bases. The CDR3 runs 16 residues. CDR1 and CDR2 from the germline V gene are LGHDT and YNNKEL (reference sequence). With V trimmed by 1 base and J by 5 bases, 7 bases remained unmatched. CDR3 sequence reads: CASSQAQGQGANEQYF. The CDR3 nucleotides read TGTGCCAGCAGCCAAGCCCAAGGACAGGGGGCTAACGAGCAGTACTTC.

CDR3 sequence (DNA): TGTGCCAGTCGCCGGGACAGGGGCGGGGAGACCCAGTACTTC. It encodes CASRRDRGGETQYF. The chain links TRBV28 to TRBJ2-5, with 10 bases lining up with TRBD1. CDR3 size: 14 residues. V gave up 9 bases and J gave up 5 bases; unmatched junction bases: 9. Per the germline V gene, CDR1 is MDHEN and CDR2 is SYDVKM.

This clonotype was recorded a few times. The chain couples TRBV7-2 to TRBJ2-1; D unresolved. The CDR3 contains 14 residues. V was cut by 3 bases and J by 9 bases, with 15 bases left in between. CDR1 and CDR2 from the germline V gene are SGHTA and FQGNSA. The CDR3 DNA reads as TGTGCCAGCAGCTTGAATCTTAACTGGGGTGAGCAGTTCTTC. This translates into CASSLNLNWGEQFF.

This clonotype was counted between two and nine times. The chain is built from TRBV5-1 and TRBJ2-3; 13 positions agree with TRBD2. This CDR3 is built from 18 residues. V shed 6 bases and J 3 bases; nucleotides not matched to a gene: 13. Germline values: CDR1 SGHRS, CDR2 YFSETQ. The CDR3, as DNA: TGCGCCAGCAAATCGACCGGACTAGCGGGAGATCGTACAGATACGCAGTATTTT. This sequence encodes CASKSTGLAGDRTDTQYF.

There are many counts of this clonotype. The chain uses TRBV4-3 and TRBJ2-2, with D uncertain. V was cut by 1 base and J by 8 bases, with 2 bases left in between. Germline CDR1 is LGHNA and CDR2 is YSLEER. The CDR3 is made up of 11 amino acids. The DNA for the CDR3 is TGCGCCAGCAGCCAAGTGGGGGAGCTGTTTTTT. It is translated as CASSQVGELFF.

The sample holds a few counts of this clonotype. The chain links TRBV29-1 to TRBJ2-2; 7 bases are a match to TRBD2. This CDR3 contains 13 residues. The V gene's germline CDR1 is SQVTM and CDR2 ANQGSEA. V gave up 4 bases and J gave up 6 bases; unmatched junction bases: 5. The CDR3, as DNA: TGCAGCGTTGTGGGAGGGGCAGCCGGGGAGCTGTTTTTT. This encodes CSVVGGAAGELFF.

This clonotype rates as medium-sized. The chain combines TRBV5-1 with TRBJ2-7; perhaps TRBD1 as D (6 bases). V gave up 4 bases and J gave up 0 bases, with 11 bases separating them. The CDR3 consists of 14 residues. Germline V gene sequence: CDR1 SGHRS, CDR2 YFSETQ. CDR3 amino acids: CASSIRDNSYEQYF. In nucleotides, the CDR3 is TGCGCCAGCAGCATCCGGGACAACTCCTACGAGCAGTACTTC.

This clonotype is categorized as medium-sized (0.01 to 0.1%). The V gene is TRBV4-1, the J gene TRBJ2-1; the match to TRBD2 covers 10 bases. Germline V gene lookup returns CDR1 MGHRA and CDR2 YSYEKL. This CDR3 is 16 amino acids long. V trimming: 0 bases; J trimming: 6 bases; junction bases outside the gene matches: 5. The CDR3 is CASSQERTSGFNEQFF. CDR3 DNA: TGCGCCAGCAGCCAAGAACGGACTAGCGGTTTCAATGAGCAGTTCTTC.

In this sample, this clonotype is medium-sized. This chain uses TRBV28 with TRBJ1-1, with D tentatively TRBD1 (6 bases). Germline CDR1 reads MDHEN; CDR2 reads SYDVKM. The CDR3 covers 13 residues. Trimming removed 3 bases from V and 4 bases from J, with 9 bases in between. The CDR3 loop reads CASSFTQGTEAFF. DNA for the CDR3: TGTGCCAGCAGTTTTACACAGGGCACTGAAGCTTTCTTT.

There are a few counts of this clonotype. This chain joins TRBV18 and TRBJ2-3, with 8 bases aligning to TRBD2. Germline values: CDR1 KGHSH, CDR2 LQKENI. This CDR3 contains 16 residues. Trimming removed 5 bases from V and 4 bases from J; junction bases left unmatched: 11. CDR3 coding DNA: TGTGCCAGCTCAACCCGGGGCAGCGGGAGTGCAGATACGCAGTATTTT. It encodes CASSTRGSGSADTQYF. Supplemented by reference TRBV18 and TRBJ2-3, the full variable domain reads NAGVMQNPRHLVRRRGQEARLRCSPMKGHSHVYWYRQLPEEGLKFMVYLQKENIIDESGMPKERFSAEFPKEGPSILRIQQVVRGDSAAYFCASSTRGSGSADTQYFGPGTRLTVL.

This clonotype rates as medium-sized. The rearrangement links TRBV6-1 to TRBJ2-7; TRBD1 or TRBD2 may be the D gene (6 bases each). V was shortened by 2 bases and J by 4 bases, with 15 bases between the two germline ends. The CDR3 sequence is 15 residues long. Germline-derived CDR1 and CDR2 are MNHNS and SASEGT. The CDR3 region has the DNA TGTGCCAGCAGTGAATTGACCGGGGGCGAGTACGAGCAGTACTTC. Protein product: CASSELTGGEYEQYF.

This clonotype was detected many times. The rearrangement joins TRBV2 to TRBJ2-1; 8 nucleotides match TRBD2. The CDR3 runs 18 residues. The ends lost 2 bases at V and 1 base at J; junction bases unmatched: 10. Germline loops: CDR1 SNHLY, CDR2 FYNNEI. CDR3 DNA: TGTGCCAGCAGTGAAAGGGAACTAGCGGAGGGGTCCTACAATGAGCAGTTCTTC. Its translation is CASSERELAEGSYNEQFF.

By frequency in the sample, this clonotype is medium-sized. The chain couples TRBV7-9 to TRBJ2-7; TRBD2 aligns across 14 bases. CDR3 length equals 16 residues. Losses at the gene ends were 4 bases for V and 5 bases for J; bases not matched to a gene: 7. CDR1 is SEHNR and CDR2 is FQNEAQ in the germline V gene (reference sequence). CDR3 nucleotides: TGTGCCAGCAGCTCCGCCCGACTAGCGGGAGGGGACGAGCAGTACTTC. Translated, it gives CASSSARLAGGDEQYF.

This clonotype came up many times. This chain connects TRBV20-1 to TRBJ2-1; TRBD2 matches 7 bases. The germline V gene has CDR1 DFQATT and CDR2 SNEGSKA (reference sequence). J lost 3 bases, V lost 0 bases, and 8 bases had no gene match. The CDR3 has 16 residues. The CDR3 DNA is TGCAGTGCTAGAGATGTCGCGGCGGGGGTCTACAATGAGCAGTTCTTC. Encoded protein: CSARDVAAGVYNEQFF.